A selection of T cell receptor beta chains follows, all from one sample in a study of blood T cell repertoires in COVID-19. TCRdb's table, derived via immunoSEQ multiplex PCR, lists solely in-frame clones and lacks some. The sample shows about 150,000 clones, around 84% of them seen only once. Sequenced input: peripheral blood. The receptors were sampled from a woman older than 75 with COVID-19, enrolled during active disease. CDR3s include the opening cysteine and the closing phenylalanine or tryptophan. The order of the fields is clone size, D gene, V gene, J gene, CDR3 protein, CDR3 DNA. D genes are given only for firm matches. Clone sizes are given selectively: once, few, many, or a class where the clone is expanded.

size: -; D: TRBD2; V: TRBV6-2/TRBV6-3; J: TRBJ2-1; CDR3: CASSYSSTSGGNEQFF; DNA: TGTGCCAGCAGTTACTCGAGTACTAGCGGTGGGAATGAGCAGTTCTTC
size: -; D: TRBD1; V: TRBV4-3; J: TRBJ1-3; CDR3: CASSQLLQGAGGNTIYF; DNA: TGCGCCAGCAGCCAACTACTGCAGGGGGCAGGGGGAAACACCATATATTTT
size: -; D: TRBD2; V: TRBV7-2; J: TRBJ2-7; CDR3: CASSLATSGLMGEQYF; DNA: TGTGCCAGCAGCTTAGCCACTAGCGGCCTGATGGGCGAGCAGTACTTC
size: -; D: TRBD1; V: TRBV24-1; J: TRBJ1-2; CDR3: CATSDSRQGEGGYTF; DNA: TGTGCCACCAGTGATTCCCGACAGGGGGAGGGTGGCTACACCTTC
size: -; D: -; V: TRBV1; J: TRBJ2-1; CDR3: CTSSWGLAGLHEQFF; DNA: TGCACCAGCAGTTGGGGACTAGCGGGTCTCCATGAGCAGTTCTTC
size: -; D: -; V: TRBV28; J: TRBJ2-2; CDR3: CASSLNRALNTGELFF; DNA: TGTGCCAGCAGCCTAAACAGGGCTTTGAACACCGGGGAGCTGTTTTTT
size: -; D: -; V: TRBV7-2; J: TRBJ2-7; CDR3: CASSPGHYIGEQYF; DNA: TGTGCCAGCAGCCCGGGACATTATATAGGCGAGCAGTACTTC
size: once; D: -; V: TRBV5-4; J: TRBJ2-7; CDR3: CASSYQGRSYEQYF; DNA: TGTGCCAGCAGCTATCAGGGAAGGTCCTACGAGCAGTACTTC
size: -; D: -; V: TRBV7-2; J: TRBJ1-2; CDR3: CASSLDYRANYGYTF; DNA: TGTGCCAGCAGCTTAGATTACAGGGCCAACTATGGCTACACCTTC
size: few; D: TRBD1; V: TRBV7-2; J: TRBJ1-6; CDR3: CASSLVLGTGSAYSPLHF; DNA: TGTGCCAGCAGCTTAGTGTTGGGGACAGGGAGCGCCTATTCACCCCTCCACTTT
size: -; D: TRBD2; V: TRBV24-1; J: TRBJ2-3; CDR3: CATSDSLAGATDTQYF; DNA: TGTGCCACCAGTGATTCGCTAGCGGGAGCAACAGATACGCAGTATTTT
size: -; D: TRBD1; V: TRBV28; J: TRBJ1-6; CDR3: CASTRTGGTTTLHF; DNA: TGTGCCAGCACCCGAACAGGGGGCACAACCACCCTCCACTTT
size: -; D: -; V: TRBV5-1; J: TRBJ1-1; CDR3: CASRYMNTEAFF; DNA: TGCGCCAGCAGGTACATGAACACTGAAGCTTTCTTT
size: -; D: TRBD1; V: TRBV3-1/TRBV3-2; J: TRBJ2-3; CDR3: CASDNPPGTEGDTQYF; DNA: TGTGCCAGCGACAACCCCCCCGGGACAGAGGGGGATACGCAGTATTTT
size: -; D: -; V: TRBV18; J: TRBJ1-6; CDR3: CASSPRERDSPLHF; DNA: TGTGCCAGCTCACCACGGGAGAGGGATTCACCCCTCCACTTT
size: -; D: -; V: TRBV28; J: TRBJ1-1; CDR3: CASSFDRFFTEAFF; DNA: TGTGCCAGCAGTTTCGACAGATTTTTCACTGAAGCTTTCTTT
size: few; D: -; V: TRBV27; J: TRBJ1-6; CDR3: CASSFDLENSPLHF; DNA: TGTGCCAGCAGTTTCGATTTGGAGAATTCACCCCTCCACTTT
size: -; D: -; V: TRBV7-9; J: TRBJ2-7; CDR3: CASSLEPQVTSEQYF; DNA: TGTGCCAGCAGCTTAGAACCACAGGTTACTTCCGAGCAGTACTTC
size: once; D: -; V: TRBV12-3/TRBV12-4; J: TRBJ1-2; CDR3: CASSWTENYGYTF; DNA: TGTGCCAGCAGTTGGACTGAAAACTATGGCTACACCTTC
size: -; D: -; V: TRBV6-2/TRBV6-3; J: TRBJ2-6; CDR3: CASSRGRETGANVLTF; DNA: TGTGCCAGCAGCCGAGGGCGGGAAACTGGGGCCAACGTCCTGACTTTC
size: -; D: TRBD1; V: TRBV7-3; J: TRBJ1-1; CDR3: CASSPDRATEAFF; DNA: TGTGCCAGCAGCCCTGACAGGGCCACTGAAGCTTTCTTT